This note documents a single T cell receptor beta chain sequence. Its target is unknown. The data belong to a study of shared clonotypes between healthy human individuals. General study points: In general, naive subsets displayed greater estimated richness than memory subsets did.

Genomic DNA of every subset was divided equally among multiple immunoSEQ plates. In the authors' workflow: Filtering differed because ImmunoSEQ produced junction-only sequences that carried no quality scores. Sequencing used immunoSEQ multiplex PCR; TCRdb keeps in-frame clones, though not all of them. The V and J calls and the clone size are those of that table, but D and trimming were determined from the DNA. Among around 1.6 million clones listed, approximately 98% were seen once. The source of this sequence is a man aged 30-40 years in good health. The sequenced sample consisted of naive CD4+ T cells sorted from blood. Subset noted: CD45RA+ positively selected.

The CDR3 spells CASSIFPGTANEQFF. CDR3 nucleotide sequence: TGCGCCAGCAGCATATTCCCCGGGACAGCCAATGAGCAGTTCTTC. The chain uses TRBV5-1 and TRBJ2-1; 7 positions match TRBD1. Per germline, CDR1 SGHRS and CDR2 YFSETQ. This CDR3 region has 15 residues. Trimming took 4 bases from V and 6 from J; bases not matched to a gene: 10.